The 25 T cell receptor beta chains presented below share a single source sample, sequenced in a study of Graves' ophthalmopathy and Graves' hyperthyroidism. Researchers took RNA transcripts and amplified TCR beta CDR3 regions from them. The library came from an HTBI-primed first-round RT-PCR and a second-round multiplex PCR. Via MiXCR, TCRdb re-called the multiplex PCR reads, giving one row per CDR3 protein. The table has approximately 640,000 distinct CDR3 sequences, roughly 41% seen once. Sequencing was done on a sample of peripheral blood. These receptors originate from an adult man with Graves' ophthalmopathy.

This clonotype was recorded at least ten times. The chain joins TRBV6-5 to TRBJ1-2; perhaps TRBD1 as D (6 bases). Per germline, CDR1 MNHEY and CDR2 SVGAGI. This CDR3 spans 13 amino acids. Trimming pared 6 bases from V and 4 bases from J, leaving 12 bases between. DNA for the CDR3: TGTGCCAGCAGGAGCGACAGGTTCTATGGCTACACCTTC. Translated, it gives CASRSDRFYGYTF.

Notes on this clonotype: The junction differs from germline at one of its ends, possibly a read error. The genes are TRBV10-3 and TRBJ2-2; 9 nucleotides line up with TRBD1. Germline V gene data show CDR1 as ENHRY and CDR2 as SYGVKD. The CDR3 loop spans 16 amino acids. The CDR3 region has the DNA TGTGCCAGCAGTTTTCAGGGACAGGGGAACACCGGGGAGCTGTTTTTT. This encodes CASSFQGQGNTGELFF.

About this clonotype itself: This may arise from a read error, as a much more abundant clone is one base away. This chain joins TRBV10-3 and TRBJ2-7, with TRBD1 matching 8 bases. Looked up from germline, CDR1 is ENHRY and CDR2 is SYGVKD. CDR3 size: 12 residues. The V segment lost 10 bases and the J segment 3 bases; nucleotides outside the gene matches: 5. In nucleotides, the CDR3 is TGTGCCAGCATCACAGGGGGCTACGAGCAGTACTTC. Encoded protein: CASITGGYEQYF.

Notes on this clonotype: A much bigger clone sits one base away, suggesting this may be a read error. V gene TRBV2 combines with J gene TRBJ1-5; D is possibly TRBD1 (6 bases). CDR1 and CDR2 from the germline V gene are SNHLY and FYNNEI. CDR3 length: 15 residues. The CDR3 sequence: CAISEGSGGGQPQHF. The CDR3 DNA is TGTGCCATCAGTGAAGGGTCGGGGGGCGGACAGCCCCAGCATTTT.

Many counts were recorded for this clonotype. The V and J genes are TRBV9 and TRBJ2-7; the D gene is possibly TRBD2 (5 bases). Trimming removed 2 bases at V and 3 bases at J, with 9 bases between. The CDR3 loop spans 13 amino acids. The germline CDR1 and CDR2 sequences are SGDLS and YYNGEE. The CDR3 protein is CASSVSGNYEQYF. In nucleotides, the CDR3 is TGTGCCAGCAGCGTCTCGGGGAACTACGAGCAGTACTTC.

CDR3 in DNA: TGTGCCAGCAGCTTGAACAGGGTTGGTTCACCCCTCCACTTT. Protein product: CASSLNRVGSPLHF. The chain uses TRBV9 and TRBJ1-6, with D perhaps TRBD1 (6 bases). Trimming cost V 4 bases and J 9 bases, with 14 bases left between them. The CDR3 is 14 amino acids. From germline, CDR1 is SGDLS and CDR2 YYNGEE.

Comments on this clonotype: At one end, the junction sequence differs from germline, possibly due to a read error. This chain links TRBV29-1 with TRBJ1-1; D uncertain. The CDR3 contains 11 residues. Germline V gene lookup returns CDR1 SQVTM and CDR2 ANQGSEA. The CDR3 protein is CSGSSNTEASF. The CDR3 coding sequence is TGCAGTGGGAGTAGTAACACTGAAGCTTCCTTT. Supplemented by reference TRBV29-1 and TRBJ1-1, the full variable domain reads SAVISQKPSRDICQRGTSLTIQCQVDSQVTMMFWYRQQPGQSLTLIATANQGSEATYESGFVIDKFPISRPNLTFSTLTVSNMSPEDSSIYLCSGSSNTEASFGQGTRLTVV.

This clonotype came up many times. V usage is TRBV2 and J usage is TRBJ2-2; 7 bases agree with TRBD1. Germline V gives CDR1 SNHLY, CDR2 FYNNEI. Trimming cost V 6 bases and J 2 bases; bases outside gene matches: 6. The CDR3 is 15 residues long. Here the CDR3 reads CASSEGTVNTGELFF. In nucleotides, the CDR3 is TGTGCCAGCAGCGAGGGGACAGTAAACACCGGGGAGCTGTTTTTT.

In its sample, this clonotype was seen many times. The rearrangement joins TRBV7-9 to TRBJ1-2; D is possibly TRBD1 (5 bases). The CDR3 is 14 amino acids. CDR1 is SEHNR, CDR2 FQNEAQ, per germline (reference sequence). Between the trimmed V and J ends, which lost 2 bases and 6 bases, there was a span of 13 bases. CDR3 sequence: CASSLSQGFNGYTF. CDR3 nucleotides: TGTGCCAGCAGCTTATCCCAGGGTTTTAATGGCTACACCTTC.

This clonotype came up many times. The CDR3 nucleotides are TGTGCCACCAGTGATGGGACAGGCTACAATGAGCAGTTCTTC. Translating gives CATSDGTGYNEQFF. The gene calls are TRBV24-1 and TRBJ2-1; 8 bases are a match to TRBD1. This CDR3 is built from 14 residues. Germline V gene lookup returns CDR1 KGHDR and CDR2 SFDVKD. V was pared by 3 bases and J by 3 bases, with 0 bases of the junction left unmatched.

This clonotype was seen just once. This may come from a read error, since a much larger clone is one base off. The chain joins TRBV10-3 to TRBJ1-1; D is perhaps TRBD1 (6 bases). CDR1 and CDR2 (germline): ENHRY, SYGVKD. The CDR3 contains 13 residues. CDR3 DNA: TGTGCCAGCAGCACCAACAGGGACACTGAAGCTTCCTTT. Amino acids: CASSTNRDTEASF.

In its sample, this clonotype was seen many times. The V and J genes are TRBV2 and TRBJ2-2; D might be TRBD2 (5 bases). Looked up from germline, CDR1 is SNHLY and CDR2 is FYNNEI. The length of the CDR3 is 15 residues. Trimming shortened V by 5 bases and J by 1 base, and 11 bases separated the two germline ends. As DNA, the CDR3 is TGTGCCAGCAGTTTAGCGAGAAGGAACACCGGGGAGCTGTTTTTT. It encodes CASSLARRNTGELFF.

This clonotype was seen just once. Given a much more abundant clone one base away, this may be a read error. The V call is TRBV7-9, the J call TRBJ2-7; D may correspond to TRBD1 or TRBD2 (5 bases each). The CDR3 covers 13 residues. Germline CDR1 SEHNR, CDR2 FQNEAQ (reference sequence). In DNA form, the CDR3 reads TGTGCCAGCAGTCTCCTCCGGGACGGCGAGCGGTACTTC. It specifies CASSLLRDGERYF.

This clonotype has a handful of counts. This rearrangement joins TRBV4-1 to TRBJ1-2, with D perhaps matching TRBD1 (6 bases). Germline CDR1 reads MGHRA; CDR2 reads YSYEKL. This CDR3 region has 15 residues. The V gene lost 4 bases and the J gene lost 3 bases, with 15 bases spanning the gap. The CDR3 DNA is TGCGCCAGCAGCCCAAGCGGGGGCGATGACTATGGCTACACCTTC. It yields the protein CASSPSGGDDYGYTF.

This clonotype was counted ten times or more. CDR3 in amino acids: CAISESFNTGELFF. CDR3 in DNA: TGTGCCATCAGTGAGTCCTTCAACACCGGGGAGCTGTTTTTT. The chain employs TRBV10-3 and TRBJ2-2; D gene unclear. This CDR3 is 14 amino acids long. The germline V gene has CDR1 ENHRY and CDR2 SYGVKD. Deletions cut 0 bases from V and 2 bases from J, with 4 bases between.

The CDR3 region has the DNA TGTGCCAGCACCCCGGACAGGGGGGGCCAAGAGACCCAGTACTTC. It is translated as CASTPDRGGQETQYF. The gene calls are TRBV25-1 and TRBJ2-5; 10 bases line up with TRBD1. After removal of 7 bases from V and 1 base from J, the junction contained 6 bases not matched to a gene. Germline V gene data show CDR1 as MGHDK and CDR2 as SYGVNS. The CDR3 spans 15 residues.

This clonotype was detected once. A much more abundant neighbour one base away suggests this may be a read error. This chain connects TRBV12-3 or TRBV12-4 to TRBJ2-2; the D gene is possibly TRBD2 (5 bases). CDR3 length equals 11 residues. CDR3 in amino acids: CASTRTGEPFF. CDR3 DNA sequence: TGTGCCAGCACTCGGACCGGGGAGCCGTTTTTT.

CDR3 region: CASGHRERETQYF. The CDR3 DNA follows: TGTGCCAGCGGGCACAGGGAAAGAGAGACCCAGTACTTC. This rearrangement joins TRBV10-3 to TRBJ2-5; tentatively, D is TRBD1 (6 bases). V lost 10 bases, J lost 4 bases, and 16 bases lay in between. CDR3 length: 13 amino acids. Germline CDR1 and CDR2: ENHRY and SYGVKD.

The chain carries TRBV2 and TRBJ1-1, with D perhaps TRBD1 (6 bases). V lost 8 bases to trimming and J lost 5 bases, with 21 bases between them. The CDR3 contains 15 residues. The germline V gene encodes CDR1 SNHLY and CDR2 FYNNEI. The CDR3 nucleotides read TGTGCCAGCGGCGGGGGGCCGGAGGGTAGGACTGAAGCTTTCTTT. Translation gives CASGGGPEGRTEAFF.

V usage is TRBV29-1 and J usage is TRBJ2-5; TRBD2 agrees at 10 bases. Germline CDR1 SQVTM, CDR2 ANQGSEA. J lost 5 bases, V lost 5 bases, and 5 bases had no gene match. The CDR3 contains 13 residues. The CDR3 loop is CSVSGGARETQYF. CDR3 DNA sequence: TGCAGCGTTAGCGGGGGGGCGAGGGAGACCCAGTACTTC.

This chain uses TRBV20-1 with TRBJ2-3; D unclear. V lost 3 bases to trimming and J lost 2 bases, with 6 bases between them. Germline lookup yields CDR1 DFQATT and CDR2 SNEGSKA (reference sequence). This CDR3 spans 12 amino acids. The CDR3 reads CSASLNTDTQYF. The CDR3 region has the DNA TGCAGTGCTAGCCTGAACACAGATACGCAGTATTTT.

This clonotype appeared many times. V is TRBV10-2 and J is TRBJ2-6; D unresolved. The CDR3 is 16 amino acids. V shed 2 bases and J shed 0 bases, with 8 bases lying between them. Germline CDR1 reads WSHSY; CDR2 reads SAAADI. This chain's CDR3 is CASSELGSSGANVLTF. In nucleotides, the CDR3 is TGCGCCAGCAGTGAGCTCGGCAGCTCTGGGGCCAACGTCCTGACTTTC.

J is TRBJ1-2 and V is TRBV29-1; no firm D call. Germline lookup yields CDR1 SQVTM and CDR2 ANQGSEA. CDR3 length: 12 residues. The CDR3 sequence: CSLMSVNYGYTF. DNA for the CDR3: TGCAGTTTAATGTCCGTGAACTATGGCTACACCTTC.

With regard to this clonotype: A read error is possible here, since a much larger clone lies one base away. V gene TRBV10-3 combines with J gene TRBJ2-7; 12 bases agree with TRBD2. This CDR3 contains 15 residues. Germline-derived CDR1 and CDR2 are ENHRY and SYGVKD. J gave up 3 bases and V 3 bases, and 3 bases lay outside the gene matches. CDR3 loop: CAISEVTSGSYEQYF. CDR3 nucleotides: TGTGCCATCAGTGAAGTGACTAGCGGGAGCTACGAGCAGTACTTC.

The chain is built from TRBV19 and TRBJ1-2; TRBD1 matches at 9 bases. CDR1 LNHDA and CDR2 SQIVND come from the germline V gene (reference sequence). V lost 5 bases and J lost 7; bases outside the gene matches: 11. The CDR3 length is 15 residues. The CDR3 bases are TGTGCCAGTAGTGAGCGGACAGGGGAAGGATTTGGCTACACCTTC. It codes for CASSERTGEGFGYTF.